This T cell receptor beta chain was sequenced during a study of T cell responses to AZD1222 COVID-19 vaccine. This CDR3 is built from 15 residues. The V segment lost 3 bases and the J segment 4 bases; nucleotides outside the gene matches: 6. The germline V gene encodes CDR1 KGHSH and CDR2 LQKENI. Repertoires were generated with immunoSEQ multiplex PCR, while TCRdb's copy carries only in-frame clones and drops some. The sample includes about 160,000 clones, about nine tenths of them seen just once. This chain connects TRBV18 to TRBJ2-1; 7 positions match TRBD1. This TCR was recovered from an adult in good health. Sequenced here: peripheral blood, sampled on day 0 of AZD1222 vaccination. In DNA form, the CDR3 reads TGTGCCAGCTCACCCCAGGCAGGGGGATACAATGAGCAGTTCTTC. Amino acids: CASSPQAGGYNEQFF.